Sequencing of this T cell receptor (beta chain) was carried out in a study of OX40 agonist ivuxolimab in advanced cancers. Study in general: Patient treatment consisted of intravenous ivuxolimab administration every 2 weeks at 0.01 to 10 mg/kg.

Measured with immunoSEQ multiplex PCR; TCRdb has only the in-frame clones, and not every one. The sample consists of approximately 50,000 clones, around 85% of them appearing once. Note on this clone: The antigen remains undetermined. The same CDR3 can be traced to other DNA sequences in this sample.

Findings and caveats of the study: Expanded clones were, on average, more numerous among CD8+ T cells than CD4+. Some nonresponders likewise displayed low normalized T-cell clonal expansion.

This receptor was taken from an adult with an advanced solid tumor such as melanoma, head and neck, liver or kidney cancer. Sequencing used CD4+ or CD8+ T cells sorted from blood, obtained in a trial of the OX40 agonist ivuxolimab.

CDR3 residues: CSVEVGLAGGDTQYF. CDR3 DNA sequence: TGCAGCGTTGAAGTCGGTCTAGCGGGAGGAGATACGCAGTATTTT. This sequence joins TRBV29-1 and TRBJ2-3, with 11 bases identical to TRBD2. Germline-derived CDR1 and CDR2 are SQVTM and ANQGSEA. This CDR3 has 15 amino acids. J gave up 5 bases and V 1 base, and 5 bases lay outside the gene matches.